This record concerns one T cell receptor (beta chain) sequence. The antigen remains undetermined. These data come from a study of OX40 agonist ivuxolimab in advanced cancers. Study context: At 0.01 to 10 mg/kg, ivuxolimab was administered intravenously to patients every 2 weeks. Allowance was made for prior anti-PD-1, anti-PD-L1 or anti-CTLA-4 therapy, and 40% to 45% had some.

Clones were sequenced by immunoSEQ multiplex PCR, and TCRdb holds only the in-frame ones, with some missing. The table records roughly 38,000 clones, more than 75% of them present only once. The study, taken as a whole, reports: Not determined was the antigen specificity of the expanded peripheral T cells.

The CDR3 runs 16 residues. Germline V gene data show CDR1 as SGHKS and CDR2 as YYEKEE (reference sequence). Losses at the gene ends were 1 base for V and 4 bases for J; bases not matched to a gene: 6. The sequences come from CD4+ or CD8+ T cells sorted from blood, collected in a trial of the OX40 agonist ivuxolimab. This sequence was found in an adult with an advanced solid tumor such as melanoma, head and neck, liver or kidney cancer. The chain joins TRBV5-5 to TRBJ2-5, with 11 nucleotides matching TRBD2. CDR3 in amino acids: CASSLFLAGGVETQYF. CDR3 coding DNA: TGTGCCAGCAGCTTGTTTCTAGCGGGGGGAGTAGAGACCCAGTACTTC.